This T cell receptor beta chain was sequenced in a study of early T cells in non-severe SARS-CoV-2 infection. On the study more broadly: Unsorted whole-blood RNA was sequenced in bulk, leaving chains unpaired.

This clonotype was seen ten or more times. What it binds is not known. cDNA molecules, individually, were tagged with unique molecular identifiers. One entry per CDR3 protein, called by TCRdb with MiXCR from the 5' RACE reads. Among about 26,000 distinct CDR3 sequences listed, 4% to 4.5% were seen once. The CDR3 consists of 15 residues. CDR1 and CDR2 (germline): DFQATT, SNEGSKA (reference sequence). V shed 1 base, J shed 10 bases, and the junction held 8 bases outside the gene matches. The study, taken as a whole, reports: Matching results from VDJdb favored anti-spike CD8 responses, leaving private and CD4 specificities undetected.

The sequenced material came from whole blood. The receptor comes from an adult who was a healthcare worker with PCR-confirmed SARS-CoV-2 infection or an uninfected control (not recorded which). The chain has TRBV20-1 and TRBJ1-6, with 9 bases fitting TRBD1. CDR3: CSARAGTGIESPLHF. CDR3 DNA sequence: TGCAGTGCTAGAGCCGGGACAGGGATAGAGTCACCCCTCCACTTT.